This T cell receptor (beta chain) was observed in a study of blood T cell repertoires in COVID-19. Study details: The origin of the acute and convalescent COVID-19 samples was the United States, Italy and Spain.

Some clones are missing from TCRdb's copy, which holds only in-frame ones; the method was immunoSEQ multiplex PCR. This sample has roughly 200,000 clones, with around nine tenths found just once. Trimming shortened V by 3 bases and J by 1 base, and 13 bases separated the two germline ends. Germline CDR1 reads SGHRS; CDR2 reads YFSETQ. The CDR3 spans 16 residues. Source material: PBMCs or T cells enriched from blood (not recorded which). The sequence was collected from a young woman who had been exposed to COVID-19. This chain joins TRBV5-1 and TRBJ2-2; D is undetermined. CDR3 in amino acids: CASSSGTVGNTGELFF. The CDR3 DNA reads TGCGCCAGCAGCTCGGGTACGGTGGGGAACACCGGGGAGCTGTTTTTT. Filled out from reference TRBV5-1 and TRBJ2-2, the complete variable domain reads KAGVTQTPRYLIKTRGQQVTLSCSPISGHRSVSWYQQTPGQGLQFLFEYFSETQRNKGNFPGRFSGRQFSNSRSEMNVSTLELGDSALYLCASSSGTVGNTGELFFGEGSRLTVL.